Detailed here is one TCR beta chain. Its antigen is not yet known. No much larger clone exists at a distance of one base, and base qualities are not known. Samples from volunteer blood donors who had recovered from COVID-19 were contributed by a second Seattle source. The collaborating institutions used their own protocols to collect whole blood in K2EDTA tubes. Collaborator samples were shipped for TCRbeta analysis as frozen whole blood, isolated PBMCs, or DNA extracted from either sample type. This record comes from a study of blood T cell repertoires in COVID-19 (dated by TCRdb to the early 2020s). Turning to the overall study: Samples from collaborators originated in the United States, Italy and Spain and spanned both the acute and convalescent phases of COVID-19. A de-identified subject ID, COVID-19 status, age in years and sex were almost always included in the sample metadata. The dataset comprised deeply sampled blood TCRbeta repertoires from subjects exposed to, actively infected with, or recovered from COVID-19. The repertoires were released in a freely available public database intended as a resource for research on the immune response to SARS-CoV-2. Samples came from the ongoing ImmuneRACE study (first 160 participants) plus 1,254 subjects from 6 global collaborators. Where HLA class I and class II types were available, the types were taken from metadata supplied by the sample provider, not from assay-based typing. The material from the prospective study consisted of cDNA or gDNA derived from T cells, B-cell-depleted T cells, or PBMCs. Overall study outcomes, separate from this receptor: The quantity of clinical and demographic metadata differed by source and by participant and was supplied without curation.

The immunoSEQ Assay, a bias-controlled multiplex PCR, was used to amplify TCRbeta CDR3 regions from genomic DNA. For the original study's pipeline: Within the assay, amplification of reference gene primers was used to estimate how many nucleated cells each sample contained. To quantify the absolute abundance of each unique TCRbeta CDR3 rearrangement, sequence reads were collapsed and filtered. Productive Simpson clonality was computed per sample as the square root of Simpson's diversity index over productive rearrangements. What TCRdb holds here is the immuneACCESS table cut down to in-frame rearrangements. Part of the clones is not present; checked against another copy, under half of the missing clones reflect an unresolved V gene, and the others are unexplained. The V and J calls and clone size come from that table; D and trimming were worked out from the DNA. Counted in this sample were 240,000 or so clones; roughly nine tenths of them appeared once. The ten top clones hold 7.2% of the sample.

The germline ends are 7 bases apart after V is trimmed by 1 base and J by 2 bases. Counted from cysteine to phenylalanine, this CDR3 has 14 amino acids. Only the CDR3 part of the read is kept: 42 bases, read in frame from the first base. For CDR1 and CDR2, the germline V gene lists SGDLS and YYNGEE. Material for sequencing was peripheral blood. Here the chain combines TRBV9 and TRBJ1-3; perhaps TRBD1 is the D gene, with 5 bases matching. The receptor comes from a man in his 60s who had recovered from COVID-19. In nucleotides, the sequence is TGTGCCAGCAGCGTACAGGGAACTGGAAACACCATATATTTT. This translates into CASSVQGTGNTIYF.